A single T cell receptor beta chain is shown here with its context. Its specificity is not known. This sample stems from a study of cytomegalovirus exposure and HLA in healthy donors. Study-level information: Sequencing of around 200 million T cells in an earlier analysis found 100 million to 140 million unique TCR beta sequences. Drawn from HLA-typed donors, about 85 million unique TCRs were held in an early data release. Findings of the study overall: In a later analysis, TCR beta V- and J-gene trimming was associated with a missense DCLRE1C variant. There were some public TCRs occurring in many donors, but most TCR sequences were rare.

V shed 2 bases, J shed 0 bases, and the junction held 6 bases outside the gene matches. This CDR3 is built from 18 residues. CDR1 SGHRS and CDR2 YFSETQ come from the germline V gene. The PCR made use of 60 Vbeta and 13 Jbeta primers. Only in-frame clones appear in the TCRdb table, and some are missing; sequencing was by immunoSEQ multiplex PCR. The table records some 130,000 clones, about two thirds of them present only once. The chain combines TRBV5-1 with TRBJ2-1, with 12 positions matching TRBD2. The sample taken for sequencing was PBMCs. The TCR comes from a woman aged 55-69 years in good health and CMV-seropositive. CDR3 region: CASSFGLAGGSSYNEQFF. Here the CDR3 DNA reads TGCGCCAGCAGCTTTGGGCTAGCGGGGGGGAGCTCCTACAATGAGCAGTTCTTC.